Shown below are 32 T cell receptor beta chains from a single sample sequenced in a study of T-cell reconstitution after alpha-beta-depleted transplantation in children (dated by TCRdb to 2015 to 2016). What this sample's treatment or condition label stands for: allogeneic hematopoietic cell transplantation with graft depleted of TCRalphabeta T cells and CD19 B cells. Library construction relied on PCR. Instrument used: Illumina HiSeq 2500. To normalize quantification of the TCRbeta repertoire, the TCR libraries were built with molecular barcoding that relied on unique molecular identifiers. TCRdb itself trimmed the public reads at Q25 with fastp, ran MiXCR and retained productive beta chains. Rows are unified per CDR3 protein, each entry keeping the most common DNA and genes. In all, the sample holds a few hundred thousand distinct CDR3 sequences, and 20% to 30% of those were seen once. The leading ten clones occupy approximately 39% of the sample.

The sample was PBMCs, taken before TCRalphabeta/CD19-depleted stem cell transplant. These receptor sequences come from a boy in the first two years of life with Wiskott-Aldrich syndrome, due to receive a stem cell transplant.

The genes are TRBV5-5 and TRBJ1-1; 8 nucleotides align to TRBD1. Trimming cost V 2 bases and J 6 bases; bases outside gene matches: 3. The CDR3 runs 13 residues. The germline V gene encodes CDR1 SGHKS and CDR2 YYEKEE (reference sequence). The CDR3 loop is CASSFQGASEAFF. The CDR3 region has the DNA TGTGCCAGCAGCTTCCAGGGGGCCTCTGAAGCTTTCTTT.

The chain is built from TRBV28 and TRBJ2-7; D assignment may be TRBD1 or TRBD2 (5 bases each). The V end lost 3 bases, the J end lost 9 bases, and 15 bases lay between the germline ends. In germline, CDR1 is MDHEN, CDR2 SYDVKM. The CDR3 has 13 residues. The DNA for the CDR3 is TGTGCCAGCAGTTTCGGGACGGCGAGGGCGCAGTACTTC. Protein product: CASSFGTARAQYF.

This clonotype has only a few counts. The chain recombines TRBV27 with TRBJ2-7; unclear D gene. CDR3 size: 15 residues. V was clipped by 2 bases and J by 1 base, with 12 bases between them. Germline V gives CDR1 MNHEY, CDR2 SMNVEV (reference sequence). The chain's CDR3 is CASSLGVERSYEQYF. CDR3 DNA: TGTGCCAGCAGTTTAGGGGTAGAAAGGTCCTACGAGCAGTACTTC.

CDR3 DNA: TGTGCCAGCAGTACGGGGACAGGGAGCTCCTACGAGCAGTACTTC. It codes for CASSTGTGSSYEQYF. This rearrangement joins TRBV27 to TRBJ2-7, with 9 bases matching TRBD1. Losses at the gene ends were 5 bases for V and 0 bases for J; bases not matched to a gene: 5. The germline V gene encodes CDR1 MNHEY and CDR2 SMNVEV (reference sequence). The CDR3 sequence is 15 residues long.

CDR3 sequence (DNA): TGTGCCAGCAGCCGTCTAGCGGGAATGGATGAGCAGTTCTTC. This gives the protein CASSRLAGMDEQFF. This chain uses TRBV11-3 with TRBJ2-1, with 9 bases identical to TRBD2. This CDR3 has 14 residues. The V segment lost 5 bases and the J segment 8 bases; nucleotides outside the gene matches: 7. Germline lookup yields CDR1 SGHNT and CDR2 YENEEA.

This chain joins TRBV20-1 and TRBJ2-7; the D gene is possibly TRBD1 (5 bases). V lost 3 bases, J lost 3 bases, and 12 bases lay in between. Germline lookup yields CDR1 DFQATT and CDR2 SNEGSKA (reference sequence). CDR3 length: 13 amino acids. CDR3 coding DNA: TGCAGTGCTAGGAGGCAGGGCCGCTACGAGCAGTACTTC. Translation: CSARRQGRYEQYF.

This clonotype came up a few times. The genes are TRBV7-2 and TRBJ1-1, with TRBD1 matching 7 bases. This CDR3 spans 15 amino acids. The trim removed 5 bases at V and 0 bases at J, leaving 6 bases unmatched. Germline-derived CDR1 and CDR2 are SGHTA and FQGNSA. Here the CDR3 reads CASSPSGTVNTEAFF. CDR3 DNA sequence: TGTGCCAGCAGCCCCTCCGGGACAGTGAACACTGAAGCTTTCTTT.

This clonotype came up a few times. The chain carries TRBV5-1 and TRBJ2-2; 8 bases map to TRBD1. The CDR3 has 16 residues. Germline V gene sequence: CDR1 SGHRS, CDR2 YFSETQ. The V and J ends lost 2 bases and 0 bases, in that order; junction bases with no gene match: 3. The CDR3 DNA reads TGCGCCAGCAGCTTAGGGACAGGATCGAACACCGGGGAGCTGTTTTTT. This translates into CASSLGTGSNTGELFF.

This clonotype was counted a few times. V usage is TRBV4-2 and J usage is TRBJ1-1, with no clear D. Looked up from germline, CDR1 is LGHNA and CDR2 is YNFKEQ. The CDR3 has 14 residues. V lost 5 bases, J lost 4 bases, and 14 bases lay in between. The CDR3 nucleotides read TGTGCCAGCAGCGTACACAGAGTGAGCACTGAAGCTTTCTTT. It encodes CASSVHRVSTEAFF.

The chain carries TRBV12-3 or TRBV12-4 and TRBJ2-5; 8 nucleotides agree with TRBD1. The CDR3 extends over 16 amino acids. The V gene end was trimmed by 3 bases and the J gene end by 5 bases; junction bases not matched to a gene: 11. CDR3 amino acids: CASSFRVAGGLETQYF. For the CDR3, the DNA is TGTGCCAGCAGTTTTAGGGTGGCAGGGGGCTTGGAGACCCAGTACTTC.

This clonotype was found a few times. The chain couples TRBV5-8 to TRBJ1-1; TRBD1 agrees at 7 bases. The CDR3 extends over 13 amino acids. Germline V CDR1 and CDR2: SGHTS, YDEGEE. V shed 9 bases, J shed 6 bases, and the junction held 11 bases outside the gene matches. CDR3 loop: CAIDRVPGAEAFF. The CDR3 nucleotides read TGTGCCATTGACAGGGTTCCTGGGGCTGAAGCTTTCTTT. The full variable domain, in which reference TRBV5-8 and TRBJ1-1 provide the parts outside the CDR3, is EAGVTQSPTHLIKTRGQQATLRCSPISGHTSVYWYQQALGLGLQFLLWYDEGEERNRGNFPPRFSGRQFPNYSSELNVNALELEDSALYLCAIDRVPGAEAFFGQGTRLTVV.

The sample holds a few counts of this clonotype. The genes are TRBV5-1 and TRBJ2-3, with 7 nucleotides matching TRBD2. Trimming took 1 base from V and 2 from J; bases not matched to a gene: 7. Germline V gives CDR1 SGHRS, CDR2 YFSETQ. This CDR3 contains 16 residues. The CDR3 DNA follows: TGCGCCAGCAGCTTGAGGGGAGGGCTTAACACAGATACGCAGTATTTT. This sequence encodes CASSLRGGLNTDTQYF.

This clonotype appeared a few times. This rearrangement joins TRBV5-6 to TRBJ2-1; D may be TRBD2 (6 bases). The CDR3 is 17 amino acids. In germline, CDR1 is SGHDT, CDR2 YYEEEE. Trimming removed 4 bases at V and 4 bases at J, with 21 bases between. CDR3 sequence reads: CASSNSDGAGLYNEQFF. In DNA, the CDR3 is TGTGCCAGCAGCAACTCCGATGGAGCGGGTCTTTACAATGAGCAGTTCTTC. The variable domain in full, with the rest retrieved from reference TRBV5-6 and TRBJ2-1, is DAGVTQSPTHLIKTRGQQVTLRCSPKSGHDTVSWYQQALGQGPQFIFQYYEEEERQRGNFPDRFSGHQFPNYSSELNVNALLLGDSALYLCASSNSDGAGLYNEQFFGPGTRLTVL.

This clonotype has more than one count but fewer than ten. V usage is TRBV5-5 and J usage is TRBJ1-2; 7 bases agree with TRBD1. Losses at the gene ends were 2 bases for V and 6 bases for J; bases not matched to a gene: 10. CDR3 length: 15 amino acids. Germline CDR1 is SGHKS and CDR2 is YYEKEE (reference sequence). The CDR3 region has the DNA TGTGCCAGCAGCTTCCAGTCCTCGGACAGGCATGGCTACACCTTC. Translated, it gives CASSFQSSDRHGYTF.

The gene calls are TRBV10-3 and TRBJ2-1; 11 bases align to TRBD2. The CDR3 has 16 amino acids. With 5 bases clipped from V and 4 bases from J, the junction kept 7 bases outside the gene matches. Germline V gene data show CDR1 as ENHRY and CDR2 as SYGVKD. The CDR3 DNA sequence: TGTGCCATCAGTTCAGGGACTAGCGGCCTTTACAATGAGCAGTTCTTC. This translates into CAISSGTSGLYNEQFF.

This clonotype was recorded a few times. The rearrangement uses TRBV5-1 and TRBJ2-5, with D tentatively TRBD2 (6 bases). The CDR3 is 14 amino acids. V dropped 2 bases and J dropped 4 bases, with 12 bases sitting between them. Germline V gene sequence: CDR1 SGHRS, CDR2 YFSETQ. The CDR3 region is CASSFYGGGETQYF. CDR3 in DNA: TGCGCCAGCAGCTTTTATGGGGGAGGAGAGACCCAGTACTTC. Based on the CDR3 plus reference TRBV5-1 and TRBJ2-5, the full variable domain is KAGVTQTPRYLIKTRGQQVTLSCSPISGHRSVSWYQQTPGQGLQFLFEYFSETQRNKGNFPGRFSGRQFSNSRSEMNVSTLELGDSALYLCASSFYGGGETQYFGPGTRLLVL.

This sequence joins TRBV20-1 and TRBJ2-5, with D perhaps matching TRBD2 (6 bases). The CDR3 has 12 amino acids. Deletions cut 3 bases from V and 7 bases from J, with 12 bases between. The germline CDR1 and CDR2 sequences are DFQATT and SNEGSKA (reference sequence). The CDR3 DNA reads as TGCAGTGCTAGCGGGAGTTCGGGGACCCAGTACTTC. This gives the protein CSASGSSGTQYF.

The rearrangement uses TRBV5-1 and TRBJ2-7, with D unclear. Trimming stripped 0 bases from V and 4 bases from J, with 14 bases between. Germline assignment: CDR1 SGHRS and CDR2 YFSETQ. There are 15 residues in the CDR3. CDR3 loop: CASSLVGEPPYEQYF. For the CDR3, the DNA is TGCGCCAGCAGCTTGGTTGGAGAGCCTCCTTACGAGCAGTACTTC.

The CDR3 here is CASSRHFELIIPTGELFF. DNA of the CDR3: TGTGCCAGCAGTCGACATTTTGAACTAATCATACCCACCGGGGAGCTGTTTTTT. J is TRBJ2-2 and V is TRBV27; D not resolved. Trimming stripped 5 bases from V and 4 bases from J, with 23 bases between. This CDR3 is built from 18 residues. Germline V gene lookup returns CDR1 MNHEY and CDR2 SMNVEV (reference sequence).

The V gene is TRBV14, the J gene TRBJ2-3, with 8 bases lining up with TRBD2. Trimming removed 1 base from V and 9 bases from J; junction bases left unmatched: 15. CDR3 length: 17 amino acids. Germline CDR1 reads SGHDN; CDR2 reads FVKESK. The CDR3 loop reads CASSQVTAGAPVYTQYF. Written as DNA, the CDR3 is TGTGCCAGCAGCCAAGTAACAGCGGGAGCTCCGGTATACACGCAGTATTTT.

The gene calls are TRBV4-2 and TRBJ2-5; D might be TRBD2 (6 bases). The CDR3 is 15 amino acids. The germline V and J ends were trimmed by 4 bases and 0 bases, with 12 bases remaining between them. Germline V gene sequence: CDR1 LGHNA, CDR2 YNFKEQ. The CDR3 bases are TGTGCCAGCAGCCGGACGGCGGGAAACCAAGAGACCCAGTACTTC. It yields the protein CASSRTAGNQETQYF.

V usage is TRBV12-5 and J usage is TRBJ2-1, with D perhaps assigned TRBD1 or TRBD2 (5 bases each). Germline assignment: CDR1 LGHNT and CDR2 FRNRAP. The CDR3 length is 15 residues. V was trimmed by 4 bases and J by 5 bases, leaving 15 bases between them. The DNA for the CDR3 is TGTGCTAGTGGTTCCTCCCCGGGACCCCACAATGAGCAGTTCTTC. The encoded protein is CASGSSPGPHNEQFF.

This clonotype was seen more than once but under ten times. V is TRBV2 and J is TRBJ2-1; 14 bases match TRBD2. In germline, CDR1 is SNHLY, CDR2 FYNNEI. The CDR3 runs 18 residues. Trimming took 6 bases from V and 0 from J; bases not matched to a gene: 7. CDR3 DNA: TGTGCCAGCAGAGATCGAGGACTAGCGGGGGGCTCCTACAATGAGCAGTTCTTC. It specifies CASRDRGLAGGSYNEQFF.

This clonotype was seen a few times. The chain joins TRBV12-3 or TRBV12-4 to TRBJ2-2; 10 positions match TRBD2. The trim removed 9 bases at V and 6 bases at J, leaving 10 bases unmatched. The CDR3 contains 15 residues. The CDR3 DNA is TGTGCCAGTATAAACCCGGGACTAGCGTCCGGGGAGCTGTTTTTT. Amino acids: CASINPGLASGELFF.

Ten or more counts support this clonotype. The chain combines TRBV11-2 with TRBJ1-1, with D possibly TRBD1 on 6 matching bases. V was shortened by 1 base and J by 3 bases, with 12 bases between the two germline ends. The germline V gene has CDR1 SGHAT and CDR2 FQNNGV. There are 15 residues in the CDR3. The CDR3 loop reads CASSLGGRLYTEAFF. In nucleotides, the CDR3 is TGTGCCAGCAGCTTAGGGGGGCGCTTGTACACTGAAGCTTTCTTT.

The chain recombines TRBV5-1 with TRBJ2-3; D unclear. Trimming shortened V by 2 bases and J by 4 bases, and 11 bases separated the two germline ends. From germline, CDR1 is SGHRS and CDR2 YFSETQ. CDR3 size: 14 residues. In nucleotides, the CDR3 is TGCGCCAGCAGCTTTAAGAGTGGCGCAGATACGCAGTATTTT. Its protein is CASSFKSGADTQYF.

The chain combines TRBV15 with TRBJ2-1; the match to TRBD2 covers 10 bases. The germline CDR1 and CDR2 sequences are LNHNV and YYDKDF (reference sequence). V dropped 2 bases and J dropped 6; count of bases not matched to a gene: 13. The CDR3 covers 18 residues. The CDR3 DNA reads TGTGCCACCAGCAGACGCCCGAAGCAGGCTAGCGGGAGCAATGAGCAGTTCTTC. Translated, it gives CATSRRPKQASGSNEQFF.

The gene calls are TRBV27 and TRBJ2-1; 9 bases agree with TRBD2. The CDR3 is 15 residues long. J was trimmed by 10 bases and V by 2 bases; bases with no gene match: 9. In germline, CDR1 is MNHEY, CDR2 SMNVEV (reference sequence). This CDR3 is CASSLGLAGLGEQFF. The CDR3 nucleotides read TGTGCCAGCAGTTTAGGGCTAGCGGGATTGGGGGAGCAGTTCTTC.

The genes are TRBV10-1 and TRBJ2-7, with 8 bases identical to TRBD1. J gave up 3 bases and V 2 bases, and 6 bases lay outside the gene matches. This CDR3 is built from 15 residues. CDR1 is WNHNN, CDR2 SYGVQD, per germline (reference sequence). The CDR3 spells CASSERTGLLYEQYF. CDR3 DNA sequence: TGCGCCAGCAGTGAGAGGACAGGGCTACTCTACGAGCAGTACTTC.

In this sample, this clonotype turned up a few times. V and J are TRBV29-1 and TRBJ2-5, with 7 bases aligning to TRBD2. This CDR3 contains 12 residues. The germline CDR1 and CDR2 sequences are SQVTM and ANQGSEA. V was clipped by 4 bases and J by 4 bases; unmatched bases: 3. The CDR3 coding sequence is TGCAGCGTTGTACCGGGGGGAGAGACCCAGTACTTC. Its translation is CSVVPGGETQYF. The full variable domain, rest sourced from reference TRBV29-1 and TRBJ2-5, is SAVISQKPSRDICQRGTSLTIQCQVDSQVTMMFWYRQQPGQSLTLIATANQGSEATYESGFVIDKFPISRPNLTFSTLTVSNMSPEDSSIYLCSVVPGGETQYFGPGTRLLVL.

This chain links TRBV20-1 with TRBJ2-5; D is uncertain. The CDR3 is made up of 12 amino acids. The germline gives CDR1 DFQATT, CDR2 SNEGSKA (reference sequence). Deletions cut 3 bases from V and 2 bases from J, with 7 bases between. The CDR3 bases are TGCAGTGCTAGGGGCCAGCAAGAGACCCAGTACTTC. Amino acids: CSARGQQETQYF.

This chain uses TRBV5-1 with TRBJ2-5; D gene unclear. Trimming removed 1 base at V and 2 bases at J, with 6 bases between. The CDR3 runs 13 residues. The germline gives CDR1 SGHRS, CDR2 YFSETQ. The CDR3 reads CASSLNIQETQYF. CDR3 nucleotides: TGCGCCAGCAGCTTGAATATTCAAGAGACCCAGTACTTC.